This TCR beta chain was retrieved from a study of T-cell reconstitution after alpha-beta-depleted transplantation in children. In this sample, this clonotype turned up a few times. Construction of the TCRbeta library involved unique molecular identifiers. TCRdb reprocessed the PCR reads with MiXCR, giving one entry per CDR3 protein. The sample lists a few hundred thousand distinct CDR3 sequences; approximately 10% were seen once. The CDR3 has 15 residues. With 8 bases removed from V and 4 bases from J, the gap between germline ends came to 18 bases. Germline CDR1 is LGHDT and CDR2 is YNNKEL (reference sequence).

V is TRBV3-1 and J is TRBJ2-1; D is perhaps TRBD2 (5 bases). This sample comprised PBMCs from the stem cell graft donor, obtained from the stem cell graft. The clonotype originates from a human donor who donated a stem cell graft to a child with acute lymphoblastic leukemia. The CDR3 bases are TGTGCCAGCTCTGGGAGCTCGTACTCTTACAATGAGCAGTTCTTC. Its protein product is CASSGSSYSYNEQFF.